This entry features one T cell receptor beta chain sequence. The antigen it binds to is not known. No base-level quality is on record; no much larger clone is a single base apart. The junction carries 7 bases between V and J, which are trimmed by 1 base and 1 base respectively. Reading from cysteine to phenylalanine, the CDR3 counts 13 amino acids. The kept DNA is CDR3 alone, 39 bases in frame from the first base. From a lookup of the germline V gene, CDR1 and CDR2 are SQVTM and ANQGSEA. The data stem from a study of blood T cell repertoires in COVID-19 (dated by TCRdb to 2020 to 2021). Regarding the study in general: Samples covering the acute and convalescent phases of COVID-19 were provided by collaborators in the United States, Italy and Spain. The samples were drawn from the first 160 participants of the ongoing ImmuneRACE study and from 1,254 subjects provided by 6 global collaborators. Subjects who had been exposed to COVID-19, were actively infected with it, or had recovered from it provided the deeply sampled blood TCRbeta repertoires that made up the dataset. Sample metadata almost always included a de-identified subject ID, COVID-19 status, age in years and sex. The prospective study material was composed of cDNA or gDNA derived from T cells, B-cell-depleted T cells, or PBMCs. The repertoires were released in a freely available public database intended as a resource for research on the immune response to SARS-CoV-2. HLA class I and class II types, where available, came from metadata supplied by the sample provider rather than from assay-based typing.

Samples from volunteer blood donors who had recovered from COVID-19 were contributed by a second Seattle source. The collaborating institutions used their own protocols to collect whole blood in K2EDTA tubes. For TCRbeta analysis, collaborator samples were shipped as frozen whole blood, as isolated PBMCs, or as DNA extracted from either sample type. The immunoSEQ Assay, a bias-controlled multiplex PCR, was used to amplify TCRbeta CDR3 regions from genomic DNA. On the authors' methods: The number of nucleated cells in each sample was estimated by amplification of reference gene primers within the assay. Sequence reads were collapsed and filtered to measure the absolute abundance of every unique TCRbeta CDR3 rearrangement. For each sample, productive Simpson clonality was calculated as the square root of Simpson's diversity index over productive rearrangements. TCRdb re-hosts the immuneACCESS table, in-frame sequences only. Its copies lack some clones; in the studies checked, an unresolved V gene accounts for under half of them, and the cause for the rest is not known. That table supplies the V and J calls and clone size; D and trimming were determined from the DNA. The sample table holds about 170,000 clones, of which around four fifths were seen once. Together, the top ten hold less than 20% of the sample.

Findings and caveats that apply to the study as a whole: Clinical and demographic metadata were provided uncurated, with the amount varying by source and participant.

The receptor comes from a woman between 70 and 85 years old who had recovered from COVID-19. The sequencing sample was made of peripheral blood. Recombination connected TRBV29-1 to TRBJ1-2; no D segment can be confidently identified. The CDR3 amino acid sequence is: CSVEGQNNYGYTF. The base sequence is TGCAGCGTTGAAGGCCAGAATAACTATGGCTACACCTTC. The entire variable domain, with the stretches around the CDR3 drawn from the reference TRBV29-1 and TRBJ1-2 proteins, is SAVISQKPSRDICQRGTSLTIQCQVDSQVTMMFWYRQQPGQSLTLIATANQGSEATYESGFVIDKFPISRPNLTFSTLTVSNMSPEDSSIYLCSVEGQNNYGYTFGSGTRLTVV.